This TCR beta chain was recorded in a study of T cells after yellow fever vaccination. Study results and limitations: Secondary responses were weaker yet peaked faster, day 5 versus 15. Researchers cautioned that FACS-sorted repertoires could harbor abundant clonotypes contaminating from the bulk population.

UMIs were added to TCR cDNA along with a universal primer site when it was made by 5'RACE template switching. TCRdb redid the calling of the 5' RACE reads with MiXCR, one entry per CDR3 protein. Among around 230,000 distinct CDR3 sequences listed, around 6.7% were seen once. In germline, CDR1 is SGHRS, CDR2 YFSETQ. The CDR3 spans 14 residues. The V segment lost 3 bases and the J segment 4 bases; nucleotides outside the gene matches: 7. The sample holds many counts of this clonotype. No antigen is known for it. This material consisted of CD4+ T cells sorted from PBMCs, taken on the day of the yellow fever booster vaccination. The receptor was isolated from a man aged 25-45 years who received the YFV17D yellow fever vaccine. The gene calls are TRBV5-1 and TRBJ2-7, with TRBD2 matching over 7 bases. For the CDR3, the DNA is TGCGCCAGCAGCTCCGGCGGGAGATCGTACGAGCAGTACTTC. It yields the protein CASSSGGRSYEQYF.